This T cell receptor beta chain was recovered during a study of cytomegalovirus exposure and HLA in healthy donors. Study observations and caveats: Rates of TCR association differed by HLA locus in a later analysis, with DRB1 highest and HLA-C lowest.

Germline V gives CDR1 SGHTA, CDR2 FQGNSA. V lost 4 bases to trimming and J lost 2 bases, with 13 bases between them. The CDR3 is made up of 15 amino acids. For this clone: The antigen is not known.

Primers for the PCR totalled 60 Vbeta and 13 Jbeta. Clones were sequenced by immunoSEQ multiplex PCR, and TCRdb holds only the in-frame ones, with some missing. The data hold about 94,000 clones, with roughly 77% observed a single time. The sequencing input was PBMCs. The sequence was obtained from a human donor in good health. The rearrangement joins TRBV7-2 to TRBJ2-3; perhaps TRBD1 as D (5 bases). CDR3 region: CASSSHQGNTDTQYF. CDR3 coding DNA: TGTGCCAGCAGCTCTCATCAGGGTAACACAGATACGCAGTATTTT.